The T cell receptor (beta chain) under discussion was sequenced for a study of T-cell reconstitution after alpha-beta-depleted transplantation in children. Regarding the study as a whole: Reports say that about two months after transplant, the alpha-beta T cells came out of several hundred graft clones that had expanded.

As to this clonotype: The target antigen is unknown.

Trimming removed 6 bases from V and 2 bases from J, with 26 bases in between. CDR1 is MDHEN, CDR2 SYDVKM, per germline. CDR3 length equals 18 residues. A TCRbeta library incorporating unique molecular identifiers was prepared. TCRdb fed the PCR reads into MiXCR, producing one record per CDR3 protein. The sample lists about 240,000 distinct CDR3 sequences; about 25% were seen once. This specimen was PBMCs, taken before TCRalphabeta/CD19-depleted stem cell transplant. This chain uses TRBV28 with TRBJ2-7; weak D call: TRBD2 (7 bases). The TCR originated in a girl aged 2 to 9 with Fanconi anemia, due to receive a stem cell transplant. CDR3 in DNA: TGTGCCAGCAGCCAAGGACTAGGGGGAGTTTCAGTCCCCTACGAGCAGTACTTC. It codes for CASSQGLGGVSVPYEQYF.